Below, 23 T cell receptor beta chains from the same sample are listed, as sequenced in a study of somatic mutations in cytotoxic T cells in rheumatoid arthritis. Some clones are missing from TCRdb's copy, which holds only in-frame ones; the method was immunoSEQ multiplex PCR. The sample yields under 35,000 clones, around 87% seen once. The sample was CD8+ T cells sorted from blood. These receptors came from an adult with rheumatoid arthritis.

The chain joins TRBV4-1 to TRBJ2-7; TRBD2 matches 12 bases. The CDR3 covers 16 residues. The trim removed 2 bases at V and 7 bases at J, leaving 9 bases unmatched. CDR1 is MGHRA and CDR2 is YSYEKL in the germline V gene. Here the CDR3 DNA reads TGCGCCAGCAGCCAAAGCCCACTAGCGGGAGGCGGTGAGCAGTACTTC. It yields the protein CASSQSPLAGGGEQYF.

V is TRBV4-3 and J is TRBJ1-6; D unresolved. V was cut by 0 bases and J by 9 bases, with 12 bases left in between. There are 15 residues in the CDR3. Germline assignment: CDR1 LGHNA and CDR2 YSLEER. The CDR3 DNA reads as TGCGCCAGCAGCCAAGATGGCGACACCTTTTCACCCCTCCACTTT. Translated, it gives CASSQDGDTFSPLHF.

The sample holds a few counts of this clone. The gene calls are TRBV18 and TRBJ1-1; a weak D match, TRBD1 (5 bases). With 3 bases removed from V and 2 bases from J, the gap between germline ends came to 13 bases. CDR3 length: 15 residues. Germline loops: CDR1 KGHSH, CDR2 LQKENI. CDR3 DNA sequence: TGTGCCAGCTCACCCTCGGGCAGGGATAACACTGAAGCTTTCTTT. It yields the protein CASSPSGRDNTEAFF.

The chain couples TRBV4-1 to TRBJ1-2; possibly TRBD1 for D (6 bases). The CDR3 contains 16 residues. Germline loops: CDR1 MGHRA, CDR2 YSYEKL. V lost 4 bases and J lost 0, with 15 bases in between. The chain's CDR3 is CASSRGGSSPNYGYTF. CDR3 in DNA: TGCGCCAGCAGCCGGGGGGGCAGTTCCCCTAACTATGGCTACACCTTC.

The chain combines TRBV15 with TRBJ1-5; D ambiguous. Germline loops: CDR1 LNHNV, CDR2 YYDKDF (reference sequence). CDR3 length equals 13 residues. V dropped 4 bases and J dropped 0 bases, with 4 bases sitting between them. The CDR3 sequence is CATSTHSNQPQHF. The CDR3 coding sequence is TGTGCCACCAGCACCCATAGCAATCAGCCCCAGCATTTT.

The CDR3 bases are TGCAGCGTTGCCGGGCACACCGGGGAGCTGTTTTTT. This translates into CSVAGHTGELFF. The J gene is TRBJ2-2, the V gene TRBV29-1; no clear D gene. There are 12 residues in the CDR3. Trimming took 4 bases from V and 3 from J, leaving 6 bases between them. Per germline, CDR1 SQVTM and CDR2 ANQGSEA.

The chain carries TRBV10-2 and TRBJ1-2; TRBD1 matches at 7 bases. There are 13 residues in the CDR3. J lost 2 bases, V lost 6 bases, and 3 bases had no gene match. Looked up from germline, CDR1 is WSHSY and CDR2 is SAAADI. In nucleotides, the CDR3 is TGCGCCAGCAGAGAAGGGGGCAACTATGGCTACACCTTC. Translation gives CASREGGNYGYTF.

The CDR3 protein is CASSHPGGQPGNTIYF. DNA for the CDR3: TGTGCCAGCAGTCATCCCGGGGGCCAGCCTGGAAACACCATATATTTT. The V call is TRBV28, the J call TRBJ1-3; D perhaps matches TRBD1 (6 bases). Germline V gene data show CDR1 as MDHEN and CDR2 as SYDVKM. The CDR3 contains 16 residues. Trimming pared 5 bases from V and 2 bases from J, leaving 16 bases between.

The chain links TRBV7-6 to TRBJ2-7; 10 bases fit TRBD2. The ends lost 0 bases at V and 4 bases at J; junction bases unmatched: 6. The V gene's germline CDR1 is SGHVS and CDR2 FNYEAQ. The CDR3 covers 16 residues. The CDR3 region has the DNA TGTGCCAGCAGCTTAGCGTCCCCGGGACTAGCGTACGAGCAGTACTTC. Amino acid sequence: CASSLASPGLAYEQYF.

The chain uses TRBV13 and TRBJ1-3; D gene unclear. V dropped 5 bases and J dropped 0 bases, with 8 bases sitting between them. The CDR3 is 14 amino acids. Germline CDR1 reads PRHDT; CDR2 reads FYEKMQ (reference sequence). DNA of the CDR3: TGTGCCAGCAGCCCCGAGGGCTCTGGAAACACCATATATTTT. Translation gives CASSPEGSGNTIYF.

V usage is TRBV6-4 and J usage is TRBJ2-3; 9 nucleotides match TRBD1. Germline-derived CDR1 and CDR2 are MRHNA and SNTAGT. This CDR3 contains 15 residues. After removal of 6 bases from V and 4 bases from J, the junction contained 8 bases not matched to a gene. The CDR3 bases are TGTGCCAGCAGAAGAACAGGGGGCAAGCCAGATACGCAGTATTTT. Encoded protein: CASRRTGGKPDTQYF.

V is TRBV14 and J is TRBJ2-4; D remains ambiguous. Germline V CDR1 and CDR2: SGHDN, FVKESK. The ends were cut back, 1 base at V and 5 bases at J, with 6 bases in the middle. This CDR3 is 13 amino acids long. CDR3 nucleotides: TGTGCCAGCAGCCAAGGGGTCGAAAACATTCAGTACTTC. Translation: CASSQGVENIQYF.

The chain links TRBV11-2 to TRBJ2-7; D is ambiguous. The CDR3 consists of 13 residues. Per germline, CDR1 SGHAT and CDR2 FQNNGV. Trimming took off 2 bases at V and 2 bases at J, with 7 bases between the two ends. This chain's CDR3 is CASSLMPTYEQYF. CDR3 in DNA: TGTGCCAGCAGCTTAATGCCTACCTACGAGCAGTACTTC.

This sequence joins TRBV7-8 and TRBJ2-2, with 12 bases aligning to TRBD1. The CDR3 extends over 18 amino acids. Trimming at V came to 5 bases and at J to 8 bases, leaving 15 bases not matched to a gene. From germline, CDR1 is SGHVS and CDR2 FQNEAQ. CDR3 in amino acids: CASSPHEAPGQGAGELFF. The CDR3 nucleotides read TGTGCCAGCAGCCCACACGAGGCCCCGGGACAGGGGGCAGGGGAGCTGTTTTTT.

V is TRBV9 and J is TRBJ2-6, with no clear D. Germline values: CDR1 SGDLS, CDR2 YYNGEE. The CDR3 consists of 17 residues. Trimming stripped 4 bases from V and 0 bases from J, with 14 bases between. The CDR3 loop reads CASSPLISTSGANVLTF. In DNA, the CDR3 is TGTGCCAGCAGCCCCCTCATAAGCACCTCTGGGGCCAACGTCCTGACTTTC. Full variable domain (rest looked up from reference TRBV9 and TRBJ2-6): DSGVTQTPKHLITATGQRVTLRCSPRSGDLSVYWYQQSLDQGLQFLIQYYNGEERAKGNILERFSAQQFPDLHSELNLSSLELGDSALYFCASSPLISTSGANVLTFGAGSRLTVL.

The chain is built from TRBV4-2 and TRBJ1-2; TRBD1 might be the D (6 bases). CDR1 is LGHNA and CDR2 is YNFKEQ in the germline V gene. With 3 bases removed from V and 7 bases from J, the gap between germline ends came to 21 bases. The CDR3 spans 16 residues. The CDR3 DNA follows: TGTGCCAGCAGCCAGGAGATATCCCTTGGGGGCGCTGGCTACACCTTC. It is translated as CASSQEISLGGAGYTF.

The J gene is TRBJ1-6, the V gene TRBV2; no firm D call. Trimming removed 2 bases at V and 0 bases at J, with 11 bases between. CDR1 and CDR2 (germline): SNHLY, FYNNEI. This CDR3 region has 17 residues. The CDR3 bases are TGTGCCAGCAGTGAACTAATGGGCCACTCCTATAATTCACCCCTCCACTTT. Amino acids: CASSELMGHSYNSPLHF.

Here the CDR3 DNA reads TGTGCCAGCAGTCCCGGGTCCGAAGAGACCCAGTACTTC. Its protein product is CASSPGSEETQYF. This chain joins TRBV27 and TRBJ2-5; no reliable D call. The CDR3 is 13 residues long. Germline V gene lookup returns CDR1 MNHEY and CDR2 SMNVEV (reference sequence). V was cut by 5 bases and J by 3 bases, with 10 bases left in between.

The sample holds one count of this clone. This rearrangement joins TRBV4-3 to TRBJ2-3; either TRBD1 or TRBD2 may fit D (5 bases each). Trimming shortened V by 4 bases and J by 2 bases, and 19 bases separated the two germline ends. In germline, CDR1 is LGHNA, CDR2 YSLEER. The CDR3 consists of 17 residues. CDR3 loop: CASSPTLARGSTDTQYF. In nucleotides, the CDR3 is TGCGCCAGCAGCCCGACCCTTGCGAGGGGTTCCACAGATACGCAGTATTTT.

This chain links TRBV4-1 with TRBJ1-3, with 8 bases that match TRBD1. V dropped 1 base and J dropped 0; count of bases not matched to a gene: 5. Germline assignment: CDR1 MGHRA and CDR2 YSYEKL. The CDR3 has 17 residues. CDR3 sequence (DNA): TGCGCCAGCAGCCAAGGGCAGGGGGCCCGCTCTGGAAACACCATATATTTT. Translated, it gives CASSQGQGARSGNTIYF.

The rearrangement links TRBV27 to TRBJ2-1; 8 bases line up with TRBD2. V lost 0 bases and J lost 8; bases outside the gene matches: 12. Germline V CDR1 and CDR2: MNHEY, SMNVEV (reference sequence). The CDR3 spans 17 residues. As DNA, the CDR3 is TGTGCCAGCAGTTTATCCGGGACTAGTTGGGCGTGGGATGAGCAGTTCTTC. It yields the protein CASSLSGTSWAWDEQFF.

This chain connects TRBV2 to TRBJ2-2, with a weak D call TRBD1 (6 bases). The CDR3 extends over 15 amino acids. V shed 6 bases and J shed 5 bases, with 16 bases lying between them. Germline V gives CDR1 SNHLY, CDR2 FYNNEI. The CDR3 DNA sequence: TGTGCCAGCAGGGTGGGGACACAGACGACCGGGGAGCTGTTTTTT. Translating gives CASRVGTQTTGELFF.

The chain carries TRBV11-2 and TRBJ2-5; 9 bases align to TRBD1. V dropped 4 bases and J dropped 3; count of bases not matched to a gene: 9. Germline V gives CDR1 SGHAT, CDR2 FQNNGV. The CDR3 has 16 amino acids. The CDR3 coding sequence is TGTGCCAGCAGCTCATGGAACGACAGGGGGAAAGAGACCCAGTACTTC. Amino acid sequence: CASSSWNDRGKETQYF.